Below are 15 T cell receptor beta chains sequenced from a single sample in a study of blood T cell repertoires in COVID-19. The data were produced by immunoSEQ multiplex PCR, yet TCRdb's version contains in-frame clones alone and is incomplete. The repertoire holds more than 150,000 clones, with approximately 88% as singletons. The sample consisted of peripheral blood. These receptors were taken from a woman in her sixties with acute or convalescent COVID-19.

The chain uses TRBV7-8 and TRBJ2-5, with TRBD2 identical over 8 bases. Per the germline V gene, CDR1 is SGHVS and CDR2 is FQNEAQ. This CDR3 has 16 amino acids. The V and J ends lost 2 bases and 5 bases, in that order; junction bases with no gene match: 10. CDR3 coding DNA: TGTGCCAGCAGCTTACGGGGGGGATTGGTTCCGGAGACCCAGTACTTC. It specifies CASSLRGGLVPETQYF.

The chain joins TRBV6-5 to TRBJ1-1; no definite D call. Trimming pared 2 bases from V and 1 base from J, leaving 11 bases between. CDR3 length equals 15 residues. Germline lookup yields CDR1 MNHEY and CDR2 SVGAGI. The CDR3 nucleotides are TGTGCCAGCAGTTACGGGTTGGAGGGGAACACTGAAGCTTTCTTT. This encodes CASSYGLEGNTEAFF.

The genes are TRBV18 and TRBJ1-5; no definite D call. The CDR3 totals 16 residues. V was shortened by 2 bases and J by 3 bases, with 14 bases between the two germline ends. From germline, CDR1 is KGHSH and CDR2 LQKENI. CDR3 amino acids: CASSPVGATSNQPQHF. For the CDR3, the DNA is TGTGCCAGCTCACCAGTGGGCGCGACCTCCAATCAGCCCCAGCATTTT.

The chain employs TRBV9 and TRBJ1-2, with D unresolved. Germline CDR1 is SGDLS and CDR2 is YYNGEE. The V and J ends lost 0 bases and 4 bases respectively, with 10 bases between them. This CDR3 is 14 amino acids long. CDR3 protein: CASSVEEGGYGYTF. The CDR3 region has the DNA TGTGCCAGCAGCGTAGAAGAGGGAGGCTATGGCTACACCTTC.

The chain is built from TRBV28 and TRBJ1-2; no reliable D call. CDR1 is MDHEN and CDR2 is SYDVKM in the germline V gene. Trimming cost V 2 bases and J 1 base, with 11 bases left between them. CDR3 length equals 15 residues. The DNA of the CDR3 is TGTGCCAGCAGTTTACCCCTAGGTGGTAACTATGGCTACACCTTC. Translating it yields CASSLPLGGNYGYTF.

This sequence joins TRBV19 and TRBJ1-2; maybe TRBD1 (5 bases). Germline loops: CDR1 LNHDA, CDR2 SQIVND (reference sequence). The CDR3 is 16 residues long. V was cut by 3 bases and J by 4 bases, with 18 bases left in between. CDR3 bases: TGTGCCAGTAGTATGCGGGGGGAATCGTACGCCTATGGCTACACCTTC. It specifies CASSMRGESYAYGYTF.

The V gene is TRBV6-5, the J gene TRBJ2-3; TRBD1 is a possible D gene (7 bases). Germline loops: CDR1 MNHEY, CDR2 SVGAGI. The CDR3 extends over 15 amino acids. Trimming removed 8 bases from V and 6 bases from J, with 21 bases in between. For the CDR3, the DNA is TGTGCCAGCCGGGGGCTTGACAGGGCTGGGGATACGCAGTATTTT. Translating it yields CASRGLDRAGDTQYF.

This chain uses TRBV6-6 with TRBJ2-3; 14 bases map to TRBD2. Germline V CDR1 and CDR2: MNHNY, SVGAGI (reference sequence). J lost 4 bases, V lost 6 bases, and 15 bases had no gene match. The length of the CDR3 is 19 residues. The CDR3 DNA reads as TGTGCCAGCAGCTTTGGGACTAGCGGGGGAGCCTCTTCCTCAGATACGCAGTATTTT. Protein: CASSFGTSGGASSSDTQYF.

The chain has TRBV10-3 and TRBJ1-5; TRBD1 matches at 8 bases. V trimming: 6 bases; J trimming: 6 bases; junction bases outside the gene matches: 10. Germline V gives CDR1 ENHRY, CDR2 SYGVKD. CDR3 length: 15 amino acids. The CDR3, as DNA: TGTGCCATCAGAGCCGGGACAGGAGAAAGTCAGCCCCAGCATTTT. It yields the protein CAIRAGTGESQPQHF.

This rearrangement joins TRBV10-1 to TRBJ1-4, with 7 bases aligning to TRBD1. CDR1 WNHNN and CDR2 SYGVQD come from the germline V gene (reference sequence). After removal of 4 bases from V and 1 base from J, the junction contained 3 bases not matched to a gene. The CDR3 length is 15 residues. CDR3 sequence (DNA): TGCGCCAGCAGTGGGAGACAGGGAACTAATGAAAAACTGTTTTTT. It encodes CASSGRQGTNEKLFF.

The chain combines TRBV5-4 with TRBJ2-3; 11 nucleotides match TRBD2. After removal of 5 bases from V and 4 bases from J, the junction contained 6 bases not matched to a gene. CDR3 length: 15 amino acids. In germline, CDR1 is SGHNT, CDR2 YYREEE (reference sequence). The CDR3 reads CASSRIAGGSDTQYF. CDR3 sequence (DNA): TGTGCCAGCAGTCGTATAGCGGGGGGGTCAGATACGCAGTATTTT.

The J gene is TRBJ1-2, the V gene TRBV5-8; TRBD1 might be the D (6 bases). The germline gives CDR1 SGHTS, CDR2 YDEGEE. The germline V and J ends were trimmed by 1 base and 0 bases, with 10 bases remaining between them. The CDR3 length is 15 residues. The CDR3 sequence: CASSLPTGANYGYTF. As DNA, the CDR3 is TGTGCCAGCAGCTTGCCGACAGGAGCTAACTATGGCTACACCTTC.

J is TRBJ1-2 and V is TRBV6-2 or TRBV6-3; unclear D gene. Germline V gene data show CDR1 as MNHEY and CDR2 as SVGEGT. Trimming pared 0 bases from V and 8 bases from J, leaving 13 bases between. This CDR3 spans 14 amino acids. CDR3 nucleotide sequence: TGTGCCAGCAGTTACTCCGGCAGGAGAGGGGGCTACACCTTC. It encodes CASSYSGRRGGYTF.

This clone is a singleton in its sample. This sequence joins TRBV6-2 or TRBV6-3 and TRBJ2-7, with D maybe TRBD1 (5 bases). The CDR3 is 15 residues long. Between the trimmed V and J ends, which lost 2 bases and 1 base, there was a span of 12 bases. CDR1 MNHEY and CDR2 SVGEGT come from the germline V gene. CDR3 sequence reads: CASSYGRGTSYEQYF. The CDR3 DNA follows: TGTGCCAGCAGTTACGGTAGGGGTACGTCCTACGAGCAGTACTTC.

V usage is TRBV6-5 and J usage is TRBJ1-3; 9 bases are shared with TRBD1. The CDR3 covers 15 residues. Germline V CDR1 and CDR2: MNHEY, SVGAGI. The V segment lost 6 bases and the J segment 4 bases; nucleotides outside the gene matches: 7. CDR3: CASSLQGARGNTIYF. DNA for the CDR3: TGTGCCAGCAGCCTACAGGGGGCGCGAGGAAACACCATATATTTT.